This T cell receptor beta chain was observed in a study of OX40 agonist ivuxolimab in advanced cancers. Regarding the research as a whole: Ivuxolimab, which targeted the costimulatory receptor OX40 (CD134), was an agonistic, fully human IgG2 monoclonal antibody. Partial responses occurred in three dose-escalation patients: two with cutaneous melanoma and one with hepatocellular carcinoma. Patients were allowed to have had prior anti-PD-1, anti-PD-L1 or anti-CTLA-4 therapy, and roughly 40% of the dose-escalation patients had been treated with checkpoint inhibitors. The purpose of peripheral TCRbeta sequencing was to test whether ivuxolimab changed TCR sequence diversity and led to clonal T-cell expansion. The paper describes the monotherapy dose-escalation part (N of about 57 patients) of the phase I trial of ivuxolimab. A male proportion of 75% to 85% and a mean age of 60 years, ranging from roughly 23 to 85, were recorded for the dose-escalation cohort. Intravenous ivuxolimab was administered to patients every 2 weeks at six dose levels: 0.01, 0.1, 0.3, 1.5, 3 and 10 mg/kg. Of the approximately 50 dose-escalation patients, hepatocellular carcinoma was present in about 20, melanoma in roughly 15, renal cell carcinoma in 9 and head and neck cancer in 9.

Patients with a history of autoimmune disease or receiving systemic immunosuppression were excluded from the trial. Peripheral blood for TCR sequencing was collected from all dose cohorts at baseline, on cycle 4 day 1, and on cycle 7 day 1. The samples were drawn from a first-in-human, open-label, multicenter phase I dose-escalation trial of ivuxolimab. Adults with locally advanced or metastatic head and neck squamous cell, hepatocellular, melanoma or renal cell carcinoma were enrolled in the trial. CD4+ and CD8+ T cells were sorted separately from peripheral blood before TCR sequencing. Overall study outcomes, separate from this receptor: Partial responders in the 0.1-3.0 mg/kg groups had among the lowest normalized peripheral clonal expansion, especially among CD8+ T cells. Low levels of normalized T-cell clonal expansion were also seen in some patients who did not respond. The antigen specificity of the clonally expanded peripheral T cells was not determined. After ivuxolimab, expanded clones were on average more numerous among CD8+ T cells than among CD4+ T cells. Clonal expansion of both CD4+ and CD8+ blood T cells was observed from baseline to week 6 at doses 0.1 to 3.0 mg/kg.

Genomic DNA was extracted from sorted cells for sequencing of the TCRbeta CDR3 region. The immunoSEQ Assay was used for sequencing of TCRbeta CDR3 regions. Imported from immuneACCESS, the table was reduced by TCRdb to in-frame sequences with V and J called. These copies leave out some clones; in studies compared against another copy, an unresolved V gene accounts for under half, and the cause of the remainder is not known. This sample has tens of thousands of clones in its table, and roughly nine tenths of those were observed once. Around 15% of the sample comes from the top ten. Via the germline V gene (reference sequence), CDR1 is LNHDA and CDR2 SQIVND. Its CDR3 holds 13 amino acids, cysteine through phenylalanine. Only the CDR3 region is kept as DNA, spanning 39 bases read in frame from base 1. Relative to germline, V is 3 bases shorter and J is 4 bases shorter, with 7 bases between their ends.

This clone was observed once. The specificity of this receptor is unknown. No much larger clone is present one base from it, and per-base qualities are unavailable. The chain is assembled from TRBV19 and TRBJ1-5; TRBD1 might be the D gene, on 6 matching bases. This sample comprised CD4+ or CD8+ T cells sorted from blood, obtained in a trial of the OX40 agonist ivuxolimab. The clonotype was recovered from an adult with an advanced solid tumor such as melanoma, head and neck, liver or kidney cancer. Here is the DNA: TGTGCCAGTAGTATGGGACAAAATCAGCCCCAGCATTTT. Its translation is CASSMGQNQPQHF.